Given below is one T cell receptor (beta chain) in context. Antigen: not known. The repertoire was sequenced with immunoSEQ multiplex PCR; TCRdb's copy has only in-frame clones and lacks some. The sample carries approximately 11,000 clones, over 90% recorded once. The source of the sample is a study of graft-versus-host responses after intestinal transplantation. Study conclusions and caveats: Clonal ratios of graft-versus-host to host-versus-graft in allografts were high for patients exhibiting graft-donor T cell macrochimerism.

The sequence came from a human patient who received an intestinal transplant, so some T cells may come from the graft donor. This specimen was PBMCs, taken roughly 110 days after intestinal transplant.

The CDR3 DNA reads TGCGCCAGCAGCCGACAAGTAACTGGGGCCAACGTCCTGACTTTC. Its protein is CASSRQVTGANVLTF. This chain links TRBV5-1 with TRBJ2-6; no reliable D call. V was shortened by 4 bases and J by 2 bases, with 10 bases between the two germline ends. The V gene's germline CDR1 is SGHRS and CDR2 YFSETQ. The CDR3 extends over 15 amino acids.